This T cell receptor (beta chain) was sequenced in a study of blood T cell repertoires in COVID-19 (dated by TCRdb to 2019 to 2021). Background on the whole study: Samples from collaborators originated in the United States, Italy and Spain and spanned both the acute and convalescent phases of COVID-19. The material from the prospective study consisted of cDNA or gDNA derived from T cells, B-cell-depleted T cells, or PBMCs. Samples were obtained from the ongoing ImmuneRACE study (first 160 participants) and from 1,000 to 1,500 subjects provided by 6 global collaborators. A freely available public database, intended as a resource for researchers studying the immune response to SARS-CoV-2, is where the repertoires were released. Deeply sampled blood TCRbeta repertoires from subjects exposed to, actively infected with, or recovered from COVID-19 were included in the dataset. Where available, HLA class I and class II types were taken from metadata supplied by the sample provider and were not determined by assay-based typing. Nearly every sample came with metadata listing a de-identified subject ID, COVID-19 status, age in years and sex.

TCRbeta CDR3 regions were amplified from genomic DNA by means of the immunoSEQ Assay, a bias-controlled multiplex PCR. The paper's processing steps were these. The number of nucleated cells in each sample was estimated from the amplification of reference gene primers within the assay. To quantify the absolute abundance of each unique TCRbeta CDR3 rearrangement, sequence reads were collapsed and filtered. For each sample, productive Simpson clonality was calculated as the square root of Simpson's diversity index across productive rearrangements. The source is immuneACCESS, and TCRdb retained only in-frame sequences with V and J called. Part of the clones is not carried over; for the studies checked, unresolved V genes explain less than half of this, and the remainder is unexplained. V, J and clone size are those of that table, while D and trimming were read from the DNA. This sample lists fewer than 400,000 clones; approximately 91% were detected once. Of the sample, roughly 5% is held by the ten largest clones.

The CDR3 starts with the cysteine, ends with the phenylalanine, and has 16 residues. The entry retains the CDR3 DNA only, 48 bases that are in frame from base 1. Trimming accounts for 2 bases at V and 2 bases at J, while the number of junction bases matched to no gene is 4. Reading the germline V gene gives CDR1 SGHRS and CDR2 YFSETQ. As for this clone: It has no known antigen specificity. Base qualities are missing; no much larger clone stands one base away.

Participants in the prospective study were enrolled through a virtual design, were aged roughly 18 to 100 years, and lived in roughly 24 United States geographic areas. In the prospective study, participants were assigned to cohorts based on the clinical history participants reported in a screening survey and a study questionnaire. Recovered participants in ImmuneRACE Cohort 3 were defined by two consecutive negative NP/OP PCR tests, clearance by a healthcare professional, or resolution of symptoms. Each participant in the prospective study had whole blood, serum and a nasopharyngeal or oropharyngeal swab collected by mobile phlebotomists. Prospective study participants could optionally give additional blood draws and questionnaires over an approximately 2-month period. Prospective study blood samples were shipped either frozen or at room temperature before DNA extraction. Points the paper makes about the study in general: The amount of clinical and demographic metadata varied by source and participant and was provided uncurated.

The receptor was derived from a man aged 55 to 69 who had recovered from COVID-19. Recombination linked TRBV5-1 to TRBJ2-1, with 10 bases aligning to TRBD2. Sequencing input: PBMCs or T cells enriched from blood (not recorded which). CDR3 protein: CASSFGSGRTYNEQFF. The DNA reads TGCGCCAGCAGCTTCGGTAGCGGGAGGACCTACAATGAGCAGTTCTTC.